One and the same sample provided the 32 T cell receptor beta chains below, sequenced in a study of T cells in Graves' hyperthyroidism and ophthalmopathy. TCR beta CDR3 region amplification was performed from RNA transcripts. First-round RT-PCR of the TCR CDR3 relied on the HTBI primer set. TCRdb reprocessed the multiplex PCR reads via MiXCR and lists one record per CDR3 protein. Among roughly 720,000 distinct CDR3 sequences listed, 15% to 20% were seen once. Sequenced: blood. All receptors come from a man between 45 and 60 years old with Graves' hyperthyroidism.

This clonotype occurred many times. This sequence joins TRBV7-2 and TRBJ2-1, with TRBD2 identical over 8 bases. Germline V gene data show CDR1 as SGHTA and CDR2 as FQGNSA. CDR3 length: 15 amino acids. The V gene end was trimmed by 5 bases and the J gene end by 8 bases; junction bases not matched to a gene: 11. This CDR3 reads CASSPPGLGMDEQFF. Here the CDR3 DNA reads TGTGCCAGCAGCCCCCCGGGACTAGGGATGGATGAGCAGTTCTTC.

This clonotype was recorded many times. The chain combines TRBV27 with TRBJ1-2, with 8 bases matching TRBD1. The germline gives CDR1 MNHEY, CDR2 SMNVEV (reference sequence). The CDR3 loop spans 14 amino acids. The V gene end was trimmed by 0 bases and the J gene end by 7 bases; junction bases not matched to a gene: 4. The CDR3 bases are TGTGCCAGCAGTTTATCCAGGGGGCAGGGTGGCTACACCTTC. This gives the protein CASSLSRGQGGYTF.

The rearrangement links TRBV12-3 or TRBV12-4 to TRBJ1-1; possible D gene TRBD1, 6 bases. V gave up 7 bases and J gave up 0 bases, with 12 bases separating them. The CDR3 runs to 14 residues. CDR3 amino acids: CASNRQAVNTEAFF. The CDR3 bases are TGTGCCAGCAACAGACAGGCCGTGAACACTGAAGCTTTCTTT.

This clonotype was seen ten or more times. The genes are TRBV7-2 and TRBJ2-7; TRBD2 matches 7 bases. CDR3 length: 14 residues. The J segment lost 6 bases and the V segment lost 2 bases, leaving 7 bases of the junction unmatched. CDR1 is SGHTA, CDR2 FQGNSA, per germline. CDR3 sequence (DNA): TGTGCCAGCAGCTTAAGCGGACTAGGGGTCGAGCAGTACTTC. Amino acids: CASSLSGLGVEQYF.

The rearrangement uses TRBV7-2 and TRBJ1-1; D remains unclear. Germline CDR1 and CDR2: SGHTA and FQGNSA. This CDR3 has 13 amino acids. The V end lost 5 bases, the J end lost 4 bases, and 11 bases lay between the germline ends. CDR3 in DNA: TGTGCCAGCAGCACGCAGTCTGGCACTGAAGCTTTCTTT. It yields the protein CASSTQSGTEAFF.

The CDR3 loop reads CSVEEGMGTQYF. Here the CDR3 DNA reads TGCAGCGTTGAAGAAGGAATGGGTACGCAGTATTTT. The V call is TRBV29-1, the J call TRBJ2-3; D is unresolved. The CDR3 consists of 12 residues. V lost 0 bases to trimming and J lost 8 bases, with 9 bases between them. CDR1 and CDR2 (germline): SQVTM, ANQGSEA.

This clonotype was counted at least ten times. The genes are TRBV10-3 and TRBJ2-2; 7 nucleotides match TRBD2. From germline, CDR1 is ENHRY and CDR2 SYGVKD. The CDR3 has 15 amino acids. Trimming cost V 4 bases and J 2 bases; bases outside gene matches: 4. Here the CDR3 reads CAISGRTSNTGELFF. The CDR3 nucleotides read TGTGCCATCAGTGGGCGGACTAGTAACACCGGGGAGCTGTTTTTT.

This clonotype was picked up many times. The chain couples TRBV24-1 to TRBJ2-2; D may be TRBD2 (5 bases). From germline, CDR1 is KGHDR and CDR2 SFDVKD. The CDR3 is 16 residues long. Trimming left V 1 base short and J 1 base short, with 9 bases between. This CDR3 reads CATSDFGVVNTGELFF. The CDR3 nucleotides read TGTGCCACCAGTGATTTCGGGGTAGTGAACACCGGGGAGCTGTTTTTT.

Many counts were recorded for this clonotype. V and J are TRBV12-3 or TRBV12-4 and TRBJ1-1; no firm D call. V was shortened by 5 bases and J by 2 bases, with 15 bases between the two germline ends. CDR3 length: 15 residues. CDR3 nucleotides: TGTGCCAGCAGTCCCCGTGAGAGGACTAACACTGAAGCTTTCTTT. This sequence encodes CASSPRERTNTEAFF.

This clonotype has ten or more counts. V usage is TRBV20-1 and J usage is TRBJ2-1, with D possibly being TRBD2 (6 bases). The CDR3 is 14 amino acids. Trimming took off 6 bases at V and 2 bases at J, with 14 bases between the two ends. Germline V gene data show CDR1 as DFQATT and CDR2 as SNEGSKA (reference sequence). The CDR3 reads CSADRDLTYNEQFF. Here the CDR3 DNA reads TGCAGTGCGGATCGGGACTTAACCTACAATGAGCAGTTCTTC.

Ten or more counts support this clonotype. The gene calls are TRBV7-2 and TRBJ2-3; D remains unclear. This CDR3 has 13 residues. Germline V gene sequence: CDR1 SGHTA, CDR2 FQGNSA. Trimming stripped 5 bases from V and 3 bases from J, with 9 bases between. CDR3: CASSTYRTDTQYF. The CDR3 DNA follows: TGTGCCAGCAGCACATACAGAACAGATACGCAGTATTTT.

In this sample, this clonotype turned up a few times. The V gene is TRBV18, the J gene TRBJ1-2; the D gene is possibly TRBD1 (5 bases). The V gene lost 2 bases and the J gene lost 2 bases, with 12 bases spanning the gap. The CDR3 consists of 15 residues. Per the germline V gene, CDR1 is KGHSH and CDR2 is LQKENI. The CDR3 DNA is TGTGCCAGCTCACCAGGGGGAGACAAGAACTATGGCTACACCTTC. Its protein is CASSPGGDKNYGYTF.

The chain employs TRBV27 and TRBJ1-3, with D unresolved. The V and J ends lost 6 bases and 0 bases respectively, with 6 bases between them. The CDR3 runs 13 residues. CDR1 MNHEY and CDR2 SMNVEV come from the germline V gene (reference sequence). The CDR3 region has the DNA TGTGCCAGCAGGCCAGCCTCTGGAAACACCATATATTTT. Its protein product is CASRPASGNTIYF.

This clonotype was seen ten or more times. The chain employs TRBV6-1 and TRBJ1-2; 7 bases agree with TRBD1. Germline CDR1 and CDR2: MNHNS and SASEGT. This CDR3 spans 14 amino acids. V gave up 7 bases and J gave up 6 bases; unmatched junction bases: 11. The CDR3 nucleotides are TGTGCCAGCATCCCAGAGACAGGGTCGAATGGCTACACCTTC. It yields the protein CASIPETGSNGYTF.

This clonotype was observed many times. CDR3 sequence: CASREGLNYEQYF. The CDR3 coding sequence is TGTGCCAGCAGAGAGGGACTTAACTACGAGCAGTACTTC. This chain connects TRBV27 to TRBJ2-7; tentative D call: TRBD2 (6 bases). The ends were cut back, 6 bases at V and 3 bases at J, with 12 bases in the middle. The CDR3 runs 13 residues. The germline V gene encodes CDR1 MNHEY and CDR2 SMNVEV (reference sequence).

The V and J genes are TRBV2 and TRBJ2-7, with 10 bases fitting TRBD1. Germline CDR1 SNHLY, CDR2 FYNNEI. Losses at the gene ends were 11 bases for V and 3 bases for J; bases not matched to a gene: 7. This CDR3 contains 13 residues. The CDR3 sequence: CAGGTGVFYEQYF. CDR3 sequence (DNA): TGTGCCGGAGGGACAGGGGTGTTCTACGAGCAGTACTTC. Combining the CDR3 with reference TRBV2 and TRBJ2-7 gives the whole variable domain EPEVTQTPSHQVTQMGQEVILRCVPISNHLYFYWYRQILGQKVEFLVSFYNNEISEKSEIFDDQFSVERPDGSNFTLKIRSTKLEDSAMYFCAGGTGVFYEQYFGPGTRLTVT.

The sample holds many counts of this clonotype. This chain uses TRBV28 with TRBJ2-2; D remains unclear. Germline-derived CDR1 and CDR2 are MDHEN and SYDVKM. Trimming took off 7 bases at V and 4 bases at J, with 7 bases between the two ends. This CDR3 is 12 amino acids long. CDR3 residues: CASNWVTGELFF. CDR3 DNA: TGTGCCAGCAACTGGGTCACCGGGGAGCTGTTTTTT.

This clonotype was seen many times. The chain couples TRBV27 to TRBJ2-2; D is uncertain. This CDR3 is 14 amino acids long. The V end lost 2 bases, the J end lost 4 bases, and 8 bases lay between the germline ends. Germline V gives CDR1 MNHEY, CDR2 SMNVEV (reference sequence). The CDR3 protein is CASSLVGPTGELFF. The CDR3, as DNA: TGTGCCAGCAGTTTAGTAGGCCCCACCGGGGAGCTGTTTTTT.

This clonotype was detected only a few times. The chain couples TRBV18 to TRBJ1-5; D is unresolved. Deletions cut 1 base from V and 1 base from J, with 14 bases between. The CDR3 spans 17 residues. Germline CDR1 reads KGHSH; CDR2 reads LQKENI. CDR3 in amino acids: CASSPLGGSTSNQPQHF. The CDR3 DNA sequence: TGTGCCAGCTCACCACTCGGTGGTTCAACAAGCAATCAGCCCCAGCATTTT.

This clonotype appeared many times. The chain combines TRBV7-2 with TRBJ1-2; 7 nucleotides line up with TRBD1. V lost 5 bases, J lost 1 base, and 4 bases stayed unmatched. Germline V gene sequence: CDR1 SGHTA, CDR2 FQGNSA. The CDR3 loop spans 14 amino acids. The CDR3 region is CASSTTGDNYGYTF. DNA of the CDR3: TGTGCCAGCAGCACTACAGGGGATAACTATGGCTACACCTTC. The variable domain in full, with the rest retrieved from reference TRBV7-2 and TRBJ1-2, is GAGVSQSPSNKVTEKGKDVELRCDPISGHTALYWYRQSLGQGLEFLIYFQGNSAPDKSGLPSDRFSAERTGGSVSTLTIQRTQQEDSAVYLCASSTTGDNYGYTFGSGTRLTVV.

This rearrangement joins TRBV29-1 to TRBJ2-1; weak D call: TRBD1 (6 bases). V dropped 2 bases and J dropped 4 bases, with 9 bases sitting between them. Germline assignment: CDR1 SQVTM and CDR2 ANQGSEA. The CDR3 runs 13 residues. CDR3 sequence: CSVERTEYNEQFF. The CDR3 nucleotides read TGCAGCGTTGAACGGACAGAATACAATGAGCAGTTCTTC.

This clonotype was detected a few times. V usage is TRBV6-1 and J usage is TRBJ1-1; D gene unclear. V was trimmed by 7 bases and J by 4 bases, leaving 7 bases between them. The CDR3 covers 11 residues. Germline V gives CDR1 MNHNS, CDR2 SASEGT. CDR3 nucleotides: TGTGCCAGCAACGGACGCACTGAAGCTTTCTTT. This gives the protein CASNGRTEAFF.

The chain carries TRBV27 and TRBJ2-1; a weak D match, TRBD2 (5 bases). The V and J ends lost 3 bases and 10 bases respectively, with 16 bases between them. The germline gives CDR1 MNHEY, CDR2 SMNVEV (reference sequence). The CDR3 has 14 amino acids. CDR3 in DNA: TGTGCCAGCAGTTTCCTCGAATTCAGAGGGGAGCAGTTCTTC. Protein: CASSFLEFRGEQFF.

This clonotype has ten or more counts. In nucleotides, the CDR3 is TGCAGTGCTAGATCTTCAGCGGAGGGGAACACCGGGGAGCTGTTTTTT. This sequence encodes CSARSSAEGNTGELFF. The chain links TRBV20-1 to TRBJ2-2; D perhaps matches TRBD2 (6 bases). The V gene's germline CDR1 is DFQATT and CDR2 SNEGSKA (reference sequence). Deletions cut 2 bases from V and 1 base from J, with 14 bases between. CDR3 size: 16 residues.

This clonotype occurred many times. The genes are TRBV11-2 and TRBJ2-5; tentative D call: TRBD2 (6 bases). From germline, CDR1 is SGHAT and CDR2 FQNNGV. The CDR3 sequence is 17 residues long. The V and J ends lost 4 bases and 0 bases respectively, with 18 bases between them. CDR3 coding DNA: TGTGCCAGCAGCTCTCCGCCTGGGGACTGGAACCAAGAGACCCAGTACTTC. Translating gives CASSSPPGDWNQETQYF.

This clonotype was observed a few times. This CDR3 is CASSEWARGTEAFF. The CDR3 DNA reads TGTGCCAGCAGTGAATGGGCCAGGGGTACTGAAGCTTTCTTT. The rearrangement links TRBV25-1 to TRBJ1-1; D perhaps matches TRBD1 (6 bases). Germline CDR1 is MGHDK and CDR2 is SYGVNS. This CDR3 is built from 14 residues. Trimming removed 1 base at V and 5 bases at J, with 11 bases between.

Here the CDR3 reads CASSARLGGADTQYF. For the CDR3, the DNA is TGTGCCAGCAGCGCTAGACTAGGAGGGGCCGATACGCAGTATTTT. The gene calls are TRBV9 and TRBJ2-3; TRBD2 is a possible D gene (6 bases). V dropped 3 bases and J dropped 6 bases, with 17 bases sitting between them. Germline CDR1 and CDR2: SGDLS and YYNGEE. This CDR3 comprises 15 residues.

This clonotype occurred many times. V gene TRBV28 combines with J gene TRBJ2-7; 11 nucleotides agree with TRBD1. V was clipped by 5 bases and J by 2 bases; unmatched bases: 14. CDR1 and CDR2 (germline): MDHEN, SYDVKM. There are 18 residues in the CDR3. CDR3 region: CASSPPDRGPHPPYEQYF. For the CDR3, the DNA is TGTGCCAGCAGTCCACCGGACAGGGGGCCCCACCCCCCCTACGAGCAGTACTTC. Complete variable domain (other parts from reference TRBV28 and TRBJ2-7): DVKVTQSSRYLVKRTGEKVFLECVQDMDHENMFWYRQDPGLGLRLIYFSYDVKMKEKGDIPEGYSVSREKKERFSLILESASTNQTSMYLCASSPPDRGPHPPYEQYFGPGTRLTVT.

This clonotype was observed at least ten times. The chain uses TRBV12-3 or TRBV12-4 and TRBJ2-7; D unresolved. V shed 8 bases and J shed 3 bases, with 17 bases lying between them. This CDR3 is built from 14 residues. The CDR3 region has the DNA TGTGCCAGCGCCTACTCACAGCGAATCTACGAGCAGTACTTC. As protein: CASAYSQRIYEQYF.

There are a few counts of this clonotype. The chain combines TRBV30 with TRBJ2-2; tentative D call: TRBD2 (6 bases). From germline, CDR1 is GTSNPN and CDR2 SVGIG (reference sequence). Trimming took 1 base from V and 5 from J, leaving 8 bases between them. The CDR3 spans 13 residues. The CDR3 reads CAWSGGTTGELFF. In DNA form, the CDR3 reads TGTGCCTGGAGTGGGGGGACTACCGGGGAGCTGTTTTTT.

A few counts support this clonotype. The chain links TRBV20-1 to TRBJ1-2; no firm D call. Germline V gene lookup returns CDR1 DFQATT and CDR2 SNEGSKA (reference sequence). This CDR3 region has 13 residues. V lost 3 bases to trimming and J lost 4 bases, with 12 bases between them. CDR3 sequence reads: CSASASESYGYTF. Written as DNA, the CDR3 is TGCAGTGCTAGCGCCTCCGAAAGCTATGGCTACACCTTC.

The CDR3 coding sequence is TGTGCCAGCAGCCCCAGGGGACAGGGTCATGAGCGGGGGAGGAGGGAGCAGTACTTC. Amino acids: CASSPRGQGHERGRREQYF. This chain links TRBV28 with TRBJ2-7; the D gene is possibly TRBD1 (9 bases). V was pared by 6 bases and J by 7 bases, with 34 bases between. The CDR3 length is 19 residues. CDR1 is MDHEN and CDR2 is SYDVKM in the germline V gene.